A single sample gave rise to the 30 T cell receptor beta chains below, sequenced in a study of CD8 T cells in ankylosing spondylitis. Each CDR3 protein is one row after TCRdb ran MiXCR on the 5' RACE reads. The sample shows approximately 25,000 distinct CDR3 sequences, around a sixth of them seen only once. The sample was blood. The source is a male donor with ankylosing spondylitis or in good health (not recorded which).

This clonotype was detected only a few times. The chain links TRBV4-1 to TRBJ2-7; tentatively, D is TRBD2 (5 bases). The CDR3 is made up of 15 amino acids. Germline CDR1 and CDR2: MGHRA and YSYEKL. Trimming removed 0 bases at V and 3 bases at J, with 12 bases between. This CDR3 reads CASSQDLASNYEQYF. For the CDR3, the DNA is TGCGCCAGCAGCCAAGATCTAGCCTCCAACTACGAGCAGTACTTC.

This clonotype was counted a few times. The rearrangement joins TRBV10-2 to TRBJ2-3, with 9 bases aligning to TRBD2. This CDR3 has 16 amino acids. V shed 9 bases, J shed 2 bases, and the junction held 12 bases outside the gene matches. Per the germline V gene, CDR1 is WSHSY and CDR2 is SAAADI. The DNA for the CDR3 is TGCGCCAGTGAAGAGCGGGGGGCGCAGTACACAGATACGCAGTATTTT. Translated, it gives CASEERGAQYTDTQYF.

The sample holds many counts of this clonotype. The V and J genes are TRBV5-1 and TRBJ2-6; the match to TRBD1 covers 9 bases. Germline lookup yields CDR1 SGHRS and CDR2 YFSETQ. This CDR3 has 19 amino acids. Germline trimming cut 0 bases from V and 1 base from J; bases unmatched to any gene: 8. The CDR3 loop is CASSLVGQGFLSGANVLTF. In nucleotides, the CDR3 is TGCGCCAGCAGCTTGGTCGGACAGGGGTTTTTATCTGGGGCCAACGTCCTGACTTTC.

This clonotype was picked up many times. The V gene is TRBV7-2, the J gene TRBJ2-3; the D is unclear. V lost 8 bases to trimming and J lost 0 bases, with 15 bases between them. The germline V gene has CDR1 SGHTA and CDR2 FQGNSA. The CDR3 runs to 15 residues. The CDR3 here is CASFFDGLSTDTQYF. The CDR3 nucleotides are TGTGCCAGCTTTTTTGATGGGCTTAGCACAGATACGCAGTATTTT.

This clonotype has ten or more counts. The chain couples TRBV2 to TRBJ2-3; TRBD2 matches at 10 bases. The CDR3 runs 16 residues. J was trimmed by 4 bases and V by 2 bases; bases with no gene match: 6. The germline V gene has CDR1 SNHLY and CDR2 FYNNEI. The CDR3 DNA is TGTGCCAGCAGTGAAATAGGGACTAGCGCCGCAGATACGCAGTATTTT. This translates into CASSEIGTSAADTQYF.

The chain has TRBV7-9 and TRBJ2-1; 8 bases line up with TRBD2. V dropped 7 bases and J dropped 7; count of bases not matched to a gene: 6. Looked up from germline, CDR1 is SEHNR and CDR2 is FQNEAQ (reference sequence). This CDR3 is 13 amino acids long. The CDR3 sequence is CASTGTRENEQFF. The CDR3 region has the DNA TGTGCCAGCACCGGGACTAGGGAGAATGAGCAGTTCTTC. The variable domain in full, with the rest retrieved from reference TRBV7-9 and TRBJ2-1, is DTGVSQNPRHKITKRGQNVTFRCDPISEHNRLYWYRQTLGQGPEFLTYFQNEAQLEKSRLLSDRFSAERPKGSFSTLEIQRTEQGDSAMYLCASTGTRENEQFFGPGTRLTVL.

Ten or more counts support this clonotype. V gene TRBV7-2 combines with J gene TRBJ2-2; no firm D call. The germline CDR1 and CDR2 sequences are SGHTA and FQGNSA. The ends were cut back, 6 bases at V and 0 bases at J, with 8 bases in the middle. This CDR3 is 14 amino acids long. This CDR3 reads CASRNRANTGELFF. The CDR3 DNA reads as TGTGCCAGCAGGAATAGGGCGAACACCGGGGAGCTGTTTTTT.

This clonotype qualifies as medium-sized (0.01 to 0.1%). The chain is built from TRBV7-2 and TRBJ2-7; TRBD2 matches at 8 bases. Germline V gene sequence: CDR1 SGHTA, CDR2 FQGNSA. The CDR3 is 13 amino acids. The V gene end was trimmed by 8 bases and the J gene end by 7 bases; junction bases not matched to a gene: 10. CDR3 DNA: TGTGCCAGCGCGGGGAGCGGGAGTGGGGAGCAGTACTTC. It is translated as CASAGSGSGEQYF.

This clonotype was counted many times. The gene calls are TRBV4-2 and TRBJ2-3; D is undetermined. The germline V gene has CDR1 LGHNA and CDR2 YNFKEQ. V lost 2 bases and J lost 1, with 10 bases in between. This CDR3 is built from 15 residues. Here the CDR3 DNA reads TGTGCCAGCAGCCAACTTAATGGCCGCACAGATACGCAGTATTTT. Translation gives CASSQLNGRTDTQYF.

This clonotype was recorded once. This chain joins TRBV6-2 or TRBV6-3 and TRBJ2-1; 15 nucleotides line up with TRBD2. There are 14 residues in the CDR3. V lost 5 bases and J lost 15; bases outside the gene matches: 8. CDR1 MNHEY and CDR2 SVGEGT come from the germline V gene. The CDR3 nucleotides are TGTGCCAGCAGTGAGGGGACTAGCGGGGGGCGGAGGTTCTTC. Translating it yields CASSEGTSGGRRFF.

This clonotype has a count of ten or more. V usage is TRBV7-9 and J usage is TRBJ2-7; D possibly corresponds to TRBD2 (5 bases). The CDR3 sequence is 13 residues long. V dropped 2 bases and J dropped 5 bases, with 10 bases sitting between them. The germline CDR1 and CDR2 sequences are SEHNR and FQNEAQ (reference sequence). In DNA, the CDR3 is TGTGCCAGCAGCTTAATGATCGGGGACGAGCAGTACTTC. It codes for CASSLMIGDEQYF.

This clonotype was counted between two and nine times. The chain uses TRBV7-3 and TRBJ2-3; D is unresolved. Germline assignment: CDR1 SGHTA and CDR2 FQGTGA. V was clipped by 5 bases and J by 2 bases, with 8 bases between them. The CDR3 consists of 13 residues. The CDR3 protein is CASSPRHTDTQYF. CDR3 bases: TGTGCCAGCAGCCCACGGCACACAGATACGCAGTATTTT.

This clonotype has more than one count but fewer than ten. The chain is built from TRBV7-2 and TRBJ2-2, with 7 bases lining up with TRBD2. CDR1 is SGHTA, CDR2 FQGNSA, per germline. V dropped 4 bases and J dropped 1; count of bases not matched to a gene: 9. There are 17 residues in the CDR3. CDR3: CASSSPQGTKNTGELFF. The CDR3 nucleotides are TGTGCCAGCAGCTCACCTCAAGGGACTAAGAACACCGGGGAGCTGTTTTTT.

This clonotype was detected ten times or more. V gene TRBV6-2 or TRBV6-3 combines with J gene TRBJ2-3; TRBD2 is a possible D gene (6 bases). This CDR3 comprises 15 residues. Germline V CDR1 and CDR2: MNHEY, SVGEGT. Trimming left V 11 bases short and J 6 bases short, with 24 bases between. The CDR3 nucleotides are TGTGCCGCCCGTCGAGGAGGGAAAGCCCCGGATACGCAGTATTTT. Protein: CAARRGGKAPDTQYF.

This clonotype was detected a few times. The V call is TRBV20-1, the J call TRBJ2-1; TRBD2 agrees at 10 bases. CDR1 is DFQATT and CDR2 is SNEGSKA in the germline V gene (reference sequence). The ends lost 7 bases at V and 3 bases at J; junction bases unmatched: 3. The CDR3 spans 13 residues. CDR3 sequence reads: CSGSGGHYNEQFF. The CDR3 nucleotides are TGCAGTGGTAGCGGGGGGCACTACAATGAGCAGTTCTTC.

There are many counts of this clonotype. The CDR3, as DNA: TGTGCCACCAGGGGGTTGCGTAGCGGGGGGTATGAGCAGTTCTTC. Translating gives CATRGLRSGGYEQFF. V is TRBV24-1 and J is TRBJ2-1; TRBD2 agrees at 10 bases. V shed 7 bases, J shed 8 bases, and the junction held 10 bases outside the gene matches. Germline values: CDR1 KGHDR, CDR2 SFDVKD. The CDR3 consists of 15 residues.

This clonotype was detected many times. The chain is built from TRBV15 and TRBJ2-1; D call uncertain. The CDR3 has 13 residues. Germline V gene lookup returns CDR1 LNHNV and CDR2 YYDKDF (reference sequence). Trimming pared 0 bases from V and 6 bases from J, leaving 6 bases between. The CDR3 spells CATSRDRGNEQFF. CDR3 in DNA: TGTGCCACCAGCAGAGATCGTGGCAATGAGCAGTTCTTC.

This clonotype has just a few counts. This chain joins TRBV28 and TRBJ1-1; TRBD1 aligns across 7 bases. The V segment lost 8 bases and the J segment 5 bases; nucleotides outside the gene matches: 5. The CDR3 runs to 12 residues. CDR1 is MDHEN, CDR2 SYDVKM, per germline. CDR3 DNA sequence: TGTGCCAGCCTTAAGACAGGGACTGAAGCTTTCTTT. It is translated as CASLKTGTEAFF.

The gene calls are TRBV7-9 and TRBJ2-3; D ambiguous. The CDR3 covers 13 residues. V was trimmed by 5 bases and J by 2 bases, leaving 8 bases between them. Germline assignment: CDR1 SEHNR and CDR2 FQNEAQ (reference sequence). The CDR3 spells CASSPPDTDTQYF. The CDR3 DNA reads as TGTGCCAGCAGCCCCCCGGACACAGATACGCAGTATTTT.

J is TRBJ2-7 and V is TRBV7-9; D assignment may be TRBD1 or TRBD2 (5 bases each). CDR3 length: 14 residues. Per the germline V gene, CDR1 is SEHNR and CDR2 is FQNEAQ (reference sequence). Trimming took 3 bases from V and 3 from J, leaving 12 bases between them. The CDR3 region is CASSFSGTDYEQYF. In nucleotides, the CDR3 is TGTGCCAGCAGCTTTTCCGGGACGGACTACGAGCAGTACTTC.

This chain connects TRBV11-2 to TRBJ2-3; TRBD1 agrees at 9 bases. This CDR3 is 16 amino acids long. Germline CDR1 is SGHAT and CDR2 is FQNNGV. V was clipped by 4 bases and J by 4 bases; unmatched bases: 9. The CDR3 DNA sequence: TGTGCCAGCAGCTCTTATCGGGGACAGGGCCCAGATACGCAGTATTTT. This encodes CASSSYRGQGPDTQYF.

Only a few counts were recorded for this clonotype. This rearrangement joins TRBV20-1 to TRBJ2-5; D is unclear. CDR1 and CDR2 (germline): DFQATT, SNEGSKA (reference sequence). CDR3 length equals 14 residues. Trimming removed 3 bases from V and 5 bases from J, with 16 bases in between. The CDR3 loop reads CSASWDPGLETQYF. CDR3 DNA sequence: TGCAGTGCTAGTTGGGATCCGGGCTTGGAGACCCAGTACTTC.

V gene TRBV27 combines with J gene TRBJ1-5, with 7 bases matching TRBD1. The CDR3 covers 13 residues. Germline CDR1 and CDR2: MNHEY and SMNVEV (reference sequence). The CDR3 sequence: CVTRGHGNQPQHF. As DNA, the CDR3 is TGTGTGACGAGGGGGCATGGCAATCAGCCCCAGCATTTT.

The V call is TRBV6-2 or TRBV6-3, the J call TRBJ2-1; 9 bases are a match to TRBD2. Germline V lookup: CDR1 MNHEY, CDR2 SVGEGT. The V segment lost 8 bases and the J segment 7 bases; nucleotides outside the gene matches: 15. This CDR3 comprises 16 residues. Written as DNA, the CDR3 is TGTGCCAGCCAACCCGGGTTGCGGGAGGGCCAAAATGAGCAGTTCTTC. Translated: CASQPGLREGQNEQFF.

The genes are TRBV7-2 and TRBJ2-1, with D uncertain. The germline gives CDR1 SGHTA, CDR2 FQGNSA. The ends were cut back, 5 bases at V and 3 bases at J, with 14 bases in the middle. This CDR3 has 15 residues. In DNA, the CDR3 is TGTGCCAGCAGCCAGACACCGCCCGGCTACAATGAGCAGTTCTTC. It is translated as CASSQTPPGYNEQFF.

This clonotype was picked up a small number of times. CDR3: CASSRTGGDSTGELFF. Here the CDR3 DNA reads TGCGCCAGCAGCCGGACAGGGGGCGATAGCACCGGGGAGCTGTTTTTT. J is TRBJ2-2 and V is TRBV5-1; TRBD1 matches at 11 bases. The V gene end was trimmed by 4 bases and the J gene end by 4 bases; junction bases not matched to a gene: 6. This CDR3 region has 16 residues. Germline values: CDR1 SGHRS, CDR2 YFSETQ.

This clonotype is medium-sized (0.01 to 0.1%) by share. The V gene is TRBV7-2, the J gene TRBJ2-2; TRBD1 matches 10 bases. The trim removed 6 bases at V and 6 bases at J, leaving 13 bases unmatched. The CDR3 has 17 residues. Germline V gene sequence: CDR1 SGHTA, CDR2 FQGNSA. The CDR3 is CASSLSSGTGDPGELFF. The CDR3 DNA is TGTGCCAGCAGTCTAAGCTCCGGGACAGGGGACCCCGGGGAGCTGTTTTTT.

The chain links TRBV4-3 to TRBJ1-1, with TRBD1 matching over 7 bases. Germline lookup yields CDR1 LGHNA and CDR2 YSLEER. Trimming removed 2 bases from V and 5 bases from J; junction bases left unmatched: 11. The CDR3 consists of 16 residues. The CDR3 reads CASSQRRTGGITEAFF. CDR3 bases: TGCGCCAGCAGCCAAAGACGGACAGGCGGTATAACTGAAGCTTTCTTT.

This clonotype turned up a few times. The rearrangement links TRBV7-6 to TRBJ2-2; 15 nucleotides match TRBD2. Per the germline V gene, CDR1 is SGHVS and CDR2 is FNYEAQ. The length of the CDR3 is 18 residues. V gave up 5 bases and J gave up 4 bases; unmatched junction bases: 8. This CDR3 reads CASSRGLAGGPITGELFF. The CDR3 nucleotides are TGTGCCAGCAGCCGCGGACTAGCGGGGGGGCCGATCACCGGGGAGCTGTTTTTT.

This clonotype was detected many times. The chain employs TRBV6-5 and TRBJ1-1; D is unclear. This CDR3 spans 17 amino acids. Looked up from germline, CDR1 is MNHEY and CDR2 is SVGAGI. V was clipped by 2 bases and J by 4 bases, with 20 bases between them. In DNA, the CDR3 is TGTGCCAGCAGTTACGGCGGGTCATCGGGTGGGAGCACTGAAGCTTTCTTT. Amino acid sequence: CASSYGGSSGGSTEAFF.